The 15 T cell receptor beta chains in this list originate from one sample, sequenced in a study of CD8 T cells in ankylosing spondylitis. TCRdb reprocessed the 5' RACE reads with MiXCR, giving one entry per CDR3 protein. The sample lists under 150,000 distinct CDR3 sequences; roughly an eighth were seen once. The sequenced sample was blood, either unsorted or a sorted T cell fraction (not recorded which). The receptors shown here come from a female donor with ankylosing spondylitis or in good health (not recorded which).

This clonotype has only a few counts. The CDR3, as DNA: TGCAGCGTTATTAGACAGGGCAATGAGCAGTTCTTC. Its translation is CSVIRQGNEQFF. This sequence joins TRBV29-1 and TRBJ2-1; 7 bases match TRBD1. Germline CDR1 and CDR2: SQVTM and ANQGSEA. CDR3 size: 12 residues. V was pared by 5 bases and J by 6 bases, with 4 bases of the junction left unmatched.

Concerning this clonotype itself: The junction shows a germline mismatch at one end, possibly a read error. The V gene is TRBV10-3, the J gene TRBJ2-1; TRBD2 aligns across 14 bases. Germline loops: CDR1 ENHRY, CDR2 SYGVKD. This CDR3 has 16 residues. The CDR3 nucleotides are TGTGCCATCGGTGAGTCCGGACTAGCGGGAGGAATTGAGCAGTTCTTC. Its translation is CAIGESGLAGGIEQFF.

The chain recombines TRBV20-1 with TRBJ2-1; TRBD1 is a possible D gene (5 bases). Trimming cost V 3 bases and J 9 bases, with 12 bases left between them. The CDR3 is 12 amino acids. CDR1 and CDR2 (germline): DFQATT, SNEGSKA (reference sequence). The CDR3: CSARKGSLEQFF. The CDR3 region has the DNA TGCAGTGCTAGGAAGGGGTCCCTTGAGCAGTTCTTC.

This clonotype was seen repeatedly, ten times or more. The chain uses TRBV29-1 and TRBJ2-3, with 9 bases aligning to TRBD1. Losses at the gene ends were 6 bases for V and 3 bases for J; bases not matched to a gene: 10. CDR3 length: 15 residues. Germline V gives CDR1 SQVTM, CDR2 ANQGSEA. CDR3 amino acids: CSVRTGVLGTDTQYF. In DNA, the CDR3 is TGCAGCGTCAGGACAGGGGTTCTTGGTACAGATACGCAGTATTTT.

This clonotype was detected only a few times. The V call is TRBV7-9, the J call TRBJ1-1; D unclear. Between the trimmed V and J ends, which lost 8 bases and 5 bases, there was a span of 15 bases. The germline V gene has CDR1 SEHNR and CDR2 FQNEAQ (reference sequence). This CDR3 is 13 amino acids long. The CDR3 sequence: CASLPGIRTEAFF. For the CDR3, the DNA is TGTGCCAGCCTTCCGGGGATAAGGACTGAAGCTTTCTTT.

This clonotype was observed at least ten times. The V call is TRBV12-3 or TRBV12-4, the J call TRBJ1-1; 7 positions agree with TRBD1. This CDR3 has 14 amino acids. The V segment lost 5 bases and the J segment 2 bases; nucleotides outside the gene matches: 5. In DNA form, the CDR3 reads TGTGCCAGCAGTCCGTACAGGGGAAACACTGAAGCTTTCTTT. It encodes CASSPYRGNTEAFF.

This clonotype was counted at least ten times. This chain uses TRBV5-1 with TRBJ1-4; D is unclear. This CDR3 region has 15 residues. Trimming removed 1 base at V and 0 bases at J, with 7 bases between. Germline V gene lookup returns CDR1 SGHRS and CDR2 YFSETQ. CDR3 nucleotides: TGCGCCAGCAGCTTGAACACAGCAACTAATGAAAAACTGTTTTTT. Its protein is CASSLNTATNEKLFF.

This clonotype was detected ten times or more. The rearrangement links TRBV28 to TRBJ2-5; 12 bases are shared with TRBD2. CDR3 length equals 15 residues. V trimming: 6 bases; J trimming: 5 bases; junction bases outside the gene matches: 7. Germline V lookup: CDR1 MDHEN, CDR2 SYDVKM. CDR3 residues: CASSSLAGGVETQYF. The CDR3 DNA reads as TGTGCCAGCAGCTCGCTAGCGGGAGGGGTGGAGACCCAGTACTTC. Full variable domain (rest looked up from reference TRBV28 and TRBJ2-5): DVKVTQSSRYLVKRTGEKVFLECVQDMDHENMFWYRQDPGLGLRLIYFSYDVKMKEKGDIPEGYSVSREKKERFSLILESASTNQTSMYLCASSSLAGGVETQYFGPGTRLLVL.

This clonotype was seen a few times. The chain combines TRBV10-2 with TRBJ2-6, with unresolved D. V was shortened by 10 bases and J by 2 bases, with 6 bases between the two germline ends. The germline CDR1 and CDR2 sequences are WSHSY and SAAADI. There are 12 residues in the CDR3. CDR3: CATSAGANVLTF. The CDR3 coding sequence is TGCGCCACCTCAGCTGGGGCCAACGTCCTGACTTTC.

V and J are TRBV5-4 and TRBJ2-3; D possibly corresponds to TRBD2 (5 bases). Germline V gene sequence: CDR1 SGHNT, CDR2 YYREEE (reference sequence). The CDR3 is 18 amino acids. Trimming took off 0 bases at V and 6 bases at J, with 23 bases between the two ends. As DNA, the CDR3 is TGTGCCAGCAGCTTGGCCCGGACCCTAAGGGAGAGTTTGGATACGCAGTATTTT. Encoded protein: CASSLARTLRESLDTQYF.

The chain recombines TRBV10-3 with TRBJ1-1; 8 bases agree with TRBD1. Unmatched junction bases numbered 6, after V lost 6 bases and J lost 3 bases. The germline V gene has CDR1 ENHRY and CDR2 SYGVKD. This CDR3 comprises 14 residues. The CDR3, as DNA: TGTGCCATCAGGAGACAGGGGAGGGACACTGAAGCTTTCTTT. This encodes CAIRRQGRDTEAFF.

As regards this clonotype: A much larger clone lies one base from this, so it may be a read error. V and J are TRBV5-1 and TRBJ1-1; no reliable D call. Looked up from germline, CDR1 is SGHRS and CDR2 is YFSETQ. V was shortened by 7 bases and J by 7 bases, with 17 bases between the two germline ends. The CDR3 sequence is 13 residues long. The CDR3 coding sequence is TGCGCCAGCGGCCCCGGTGGGAACCATGAAGCTTTCTTT. This gives the protein CASGPGGNHEAFF.

This clonotype has ten or more counts. This rearrangement joins TRBV10-2 to TRBJ1-5; D possibly corresponds to TRBD1 (6 bases). This CDR3 comprises 14 residues. V was pared by 6 bases and J by 2 bases, with 11 bases between. Germline CDR1 reads WSHSY; CDR2 reads SAAADI. The CDR3 sequence: CASRVTGGNQPQHF. In DNA, the CDR3 is TGCGCCAGCAGGGTGACAGGAGGCAATCAGCCCCAGCATTTT.

This clonotype was counted only a few times. The gene calls are TRBV5-1 and TRBJ2-1, with 7 bases aligning to TRBD2. J lost 0 bases, V lost 3 bases, and 6 bases had no gene match. CDR1 is SGHRS, CDR2 YFSETQ, per germline. The CDR3 totals 16 residues. The CDR3 coding sequence is TGCGCCAGCAGCTCGGTAGCGGGTAGCTCCTACAATGAGCAGTTCTTC. Its protein product is CASSSVAGSSYNEQFF.

This clonotype was observed a few times. This chain connects TRBV12-3 or TRBV12-4 to TRBJ2-1; TRBD2 agrees at 8 bases. This CDR3 has 16 residues. The V gene end was trimmed by 6 bases and the J gene end by 6 bases; junction bases not matched to a gene: 13. The CDR3 loop is CASSPGGTLIPNEQFF. CDR3 coding DNA: TGTGCCAGCAGCCCGGGGGGGACTCTCATCCCCAATGAGCAGTTCTTC.